These 21 T cell receptor beta chains share one sample of origin, sequenced in a study of T cell changes during pregnancy in multiple sclerosis (dated by TCRdb to about 2019). Libraries were built with the immunoSEQ multiplex PCR assay. TCRdb obtained this table from immuneACCESS and retained in-frame rearrangements with V and J assigned. These tables miss some clones; where compared with another copy, unresolved V genes account for less than half of the shortfall, and the remainder is unexplained. In this sample the table shows tens of thousands of clones, roughly 92% of which occur a single time. About 2% of the sample is taken by the ten largest. This sample comprised peripheral blood, obtained after pregnancy. These receptors came from a female donor with multiple sclerosis, enrolled in a pregnancy study.

This CDR3 is CSVETGGIGEKLFF. The CDR3 DNA sequence: TGCAGCGTTGAAACAGGGGGGATCGGTGAAAAACTGTTTTTT. The chain uses TRBV29-1 and TRBJ1-4, with 8 bases fitting TRBD1. V shed 2 bases, J shed 7 bases, and the junction held 6 bases outside the gene matches. There are 14 residues in the CDR3. The V gene's germline CDR1 is SQVTM and CDR2 ANQGSEA.

This chain links TRBV19 with TRBJ2-2; a possible D gene is TRBD2 (5 bases). V was pared by 10 bases and J by 3 bases, with 15 bases between. Germline V gives CDR1 LNHDA, CDR2 SQIVND (reference sequence). This CDR3 is 14 amino acids long. CDR3 region: CATPKEAYTGELFF. DNA of the CDR3: TGTGCCACTCCGAAGGAGGCGTACACCGGGGAGCTGTTTTTT.

Concerning this clone: An end of the junction differs from the germline gene, which may be a read error. This chain links TRBV5-6 with TRBJ1-2; no reliable D call. From germline, CDR1 is SGHDT and CDR2 YYEEEE. The length of the CDR3 is 16 residues. CDR3 loop: CASSPRGREANYGYTF. DNA of the CDR3: TGTGCCAGCAGCCCCCGGGGAAGGGAGGCTAATTATGGCTACACCTTC.

The J gene is TRBJ2-2, the V gene TRBV5-6; D possibly corresponds to TRBD2 (6 bases). V gave up 0 bases and J gave up 9 bases, with 12 bases separating them. This CDR3 contains 14 residues. From germline, CDR1 is SGHDT and CDR2 YYEEEE. The CDR3 region is CASSLGRGRRELFF. CDR3 DNA sequence: TGTGCCAGCAGCTTGGGTCGGGGGAGGAGGGAGCTGTTTTTT.

V is TRBV6-1 and J is TRBJ1-1; possibly TRBD1 for D (6 bases). The CDR3 spans 13 residues. Trimming stripped 10 bases from V and 5 bases from J, with 17 bases between. The V gene's germline CDR1 is MNHNS and CDR2 SASEGT. The DNA for the CDR3 is TGTGCCATCTTACAGGGATTTGTAACTGAAGCTTTCTTT. Translating it yields CAILQGFVTEAFF.

The chain combines TRBV18 with TRBJ1-1, with 7 nucleotides matching TRBD1. The CDR3 loop spans 15 amino acids. The V and J ends lost 5 bases and 2 bases, in that order; junction bases with no gene match: 8. Germline loops: CDR1 KGHSH, CDR2 LQKENI. The CDR3 nucleotides read TGTGCCAGCTCATTCTCCGGGACAGACAACACTGAAGCTTTCTTT. Translating gives CASSFSGTDNTEAFF.

The chain combines TRBV7-8 with TRBJ2-7, with 10 bases aligning to TRBD1. After removal of 5 bases from V and 3 bases from J, the junction contained 10 bases not matched to a gene. The CDR3 is made up of 16 amino acids. In germline, CDR1 is SGHVS, CDR2 FQNEAQ. The CDR3 spells CASSTPGTGVNYEQYF. CDR3 bases: TGTGCCAGCAGCACCCCCGGGACAGGGGTGAACTACGAGCAGTACTTC.

The chain recombines TRBV7-2 with TRBJ1-2; weak D call: TRBD1 (5 bases). CDR3 size: 16 residues. V lost 4 bases to trimming and J lost 3 bases, with 18 bases between them. Germline CDR1 is SGHTA and CDR2 is FQGNSA. CDR3 bases: TGTGCCAGCAGCTCCGATTGGGGGGTAAAGGACTATGGCTACACCTTC. Its translation: CASSSDWGVKDYGYTF.

This rearrangement joins TRBV4-2 to TRBJ2-1; TRBD1 aligns across 9 bases. The trim removed 5 bases at V and 3 bases at J, leaving 8 bases unmatched. There are 16 residues in the CDR3. CDR1 and CDR2 (germline): LGHNA, YNFKEQ. The CDR3 sequence is CASSSPGTGRYNEQFF. DNA for the CDR3: TGTGCCAGCAGCTCCCCCGGGACAGGGCGCTACAATGAGCAGTTCTTC.

The V gene is TRBV25-1, the J gene TRBJ1-4; D ambiguous. Trimming cost V 1 base and J 5 bases, with 5 bases left between them. This CDR3 region has 13 residues. In germline, CDR1 is MGHDK, CDR2 SYGVNS. The CDR3 reads CASSELGNEKLFF. In DNA, the CDR3 is TGTGCCAGCAGTGAATTGGGCAATGAAAAACTGTTTTTT.

CDR3 sequence: CASSADRTGELFF. CDR3 coding DNA: TGTGCCAGCAGTGCGGACAGAACCGGGGAGCTGTTTTTT. The chain has TRBV27 and TRBJ2-2; D perhaps matches TRBD1 (6 bases). Germline V gene lookup returns CDR1 MNHEY and CDR2 SMNVEV (reference sequence). V was trimmed by 5 bases and J by 5 bases, leaving 9 bases between them. The CDR3 covers 13 residues.

The rearrangement links TRBV5-1 to TRBJ2-7, with TRBD2 matching over 7 bases. Germline V gene data show CDR1 as SGHRS and CDR2 as YFSETQ. The ends lost 4 bases at V and 6 bases at J; junction bases unmatched: 13. The CDR3 loop spans 15 amino acids. In nucleotides, the CDR3 is TGCGCCAGCAGCCCCCAGAGGGCGGGAGTTCTCGAGCAGTACTTC. Protein: CASSPQRAGVLEQYF.

This chain joins TRBV15 and TRBJ2-5, with a weak D call TRBD2 (6 bases). V was pared by 0 bases and J by 4 bases, with 18 bases between. The length of the CDR3 is 17 residues. Per germline, CDR1 LNHNV and CDR2 YYDKDF (reference sequence). In DNA, the CDR3 is TGTGCCACCAGCAGAGAAAAGGCGGGGATGTTGGGAGAGACCCAGTACTTC. It encodes CATSREKAGMLGETQYF. Filled out from reference TRBV15 and TRBJ2-5, the complete variable domain reads DAMVIQNPRYQVTQFGKPVTLSCSQTLNHNVMYWYQQKSSQAPKLLFHYYDKDFNNEADTPDNFQSRRPNTSFCFLDIRSPGLGDTAMYLCATSREKAGMLGETQYFGPGTRLLVL.

The V gene is TRBV5-5, the J gene TRBJ2-7; 7 positions agree with TRBD1. CDR3 length: 13 residues. The ends lost 1 base at V and 7 bases at J; junction bases unmatched: 5. From germline, CDR1 is SGHKS and CDR2 YYEKEE (reference sequence). CDR3 amino acids: CASSLRDREEQYF. The CDR3 DNA follows: TGTGCCAGCAGCTTGAGGGACAGAGAAGAGCAGTACTTC.

V is TRBV7-2 and J is TRBJ1-4; 10 nucleotides match TRBD1. The CDR3 is 16 amino acids. Germline trimming cut 4 bases from V and 2 bases from J; bases unmatched to any gene: 4. Germline values: CDR1 SGHTA, CDR2 FQGNSA. For the CDR3, the DNA is TGTGCCAGCAGCTCCAGACAGGGGGCGACTAATGAAAAACTGTTTTTT. Translation: CASSSRQGATNEKLFF.

The V and J genes are TRBV30 and TRBJ1-5; a possible D gene is TRBD1 (5 bases). The CDR3 is 12 amino acids. V was clipped by 3 bases and J by 7 bases, with 10 bases between them. Germline CDR1 is GTSNPN and CDR2 is SVGIG (reference sequence). CDR3 bases: TGTGCCTGGAGCGGGGGGGGGCAGCCCCAGCATTTT. This codes for CAWSGGGQPQHF.

V usage is TRBV6-5 and J usage is TRBJ1-2; TRBD1 might be the D (5 bases). V gave up 6 bases and J gave up 4 bases, with 15 bases separating them. Germline V gives CDR1 MNHEY, CDR2 SVGAGI. There are 14 residues in the CDR3. CDR3 DNA sequence: TGTGCCAGCAGCTCTACTGGGGCCCCCTATGGCTACACCTTC. Translated: CASSSTGAPYGYTF.

The chain uses TRBV5-6 and TRBJ2-3; D remains unclear. CDR3 length: 15 residues. The ends were cut back, 4 bases at V and 1 base at J, with 13 bases in the middle. CDR1 and CDR2 from the germline V gene are SGHDT and YYEEEE. The CDR3 is CASSPFSLGTDTQYF. The CDR3 nucleotides are TGTGCCAGCAGCCCCTTTAGTCTAGGCACAGATACGCAGTATTTT.

CDR3 sequence reads: CAWSVQLMSNSGNTIYF. CDR3 DNA: TGTGCCTGGAGTGTACAGTTGATGAGCAACTCTGGAAACACCATATATTTT. J is TRBJ1-3 and V is TRBV30, with D unresolved. CDR1 is GTSNPN and CDR2 is SVGIG in the germline V gene (reference sequence). This CDR3 comprises 17 residues. With 0 bases removed from V and 0 bases from J, the gap between germline ends came to 15 bases. The full variable domain, with the rest looked up from reference TRBV30 and TRBJ1-3, is SQTIHQWPATLVQPVGSPLSLECTVEGTSNPNLYWYRQAAGRGLQLLFYSVGIGQISSEVPQNLSASRPQDRQFILSSKKLLLSDSGFYLCAWSVQLMSNSGNTIYFGEGSWLTVV.

The chain uses TRBV4-3 and TRBJ2-6, with D perhaps TRBD1 (6 bases). Germline loops: CDR1 LGHNA, CDR2 YSLEER. V lost 2 bases to trimming and J lost 0 bases, with 14 bases between them. The CDR3 is 18 amino acids. CDR3 loop: CASSQSGASSSGANVLTF. CDR3 DNA: TGCGCCAGCAGCCAATCAGGGGCGTCTAGCTCTGGGGCCAACGTCCTGACTTTC.

This clone was observed a handful of times. The CDR3 coding sequence is TGTGCCACCCTCTGGGGCCGCGGGATGAACACTGAAGCTTTCTTT. It translates to CATLWGRGMNTEAFF. V usage is TRBV2 and J usage is TRBJ1-1; perhaps TRBD1 as D (5 bases). Germline V lookup: CDR1 SNHLY, CDR2 FYNNEI. The CDR3 length is 15 residues. V lost 10 bases, J lost 0 bases, and 18 bases lay in between.